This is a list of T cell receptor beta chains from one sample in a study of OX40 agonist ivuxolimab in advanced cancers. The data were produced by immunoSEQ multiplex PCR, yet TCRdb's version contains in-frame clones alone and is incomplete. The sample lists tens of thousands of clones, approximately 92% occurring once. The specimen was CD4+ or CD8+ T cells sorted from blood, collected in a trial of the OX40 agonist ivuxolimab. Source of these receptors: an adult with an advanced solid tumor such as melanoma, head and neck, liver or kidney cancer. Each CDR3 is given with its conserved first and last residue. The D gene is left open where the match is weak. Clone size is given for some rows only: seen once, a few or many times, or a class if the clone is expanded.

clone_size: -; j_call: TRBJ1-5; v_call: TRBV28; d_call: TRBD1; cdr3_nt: TGTGCCAGCAGCCTCAGGGGGATTCAGCCCCAGCATTTT; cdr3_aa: CASSLRGIQPQHF
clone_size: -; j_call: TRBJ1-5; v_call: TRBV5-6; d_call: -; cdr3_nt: TGTGCCAGCAGCCATGCGGGGGTCAATCAGCCCCAGCATTTT; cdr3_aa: CASSHAGVNQPQHF
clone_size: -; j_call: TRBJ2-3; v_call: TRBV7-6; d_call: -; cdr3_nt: TGTGCCAGCAGCCGCGCCGGAACTAGCTTTGACACAGATACGCAGTATTTT; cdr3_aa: CASSRAGTSFDTDTQYF
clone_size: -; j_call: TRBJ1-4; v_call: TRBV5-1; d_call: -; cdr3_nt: TGCGCCAGCAGCGACGACAGCGGTGGAAACGAAAAACTGTTTTTT; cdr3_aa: CASSDDSGGNEKLFF
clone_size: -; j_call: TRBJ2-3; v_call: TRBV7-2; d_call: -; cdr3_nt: TGTGCCAGCAGATTGGTTTTGGCGTCTAGCACAGATACGCAGTATTTT; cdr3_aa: CASRLVLASSTDTQYF
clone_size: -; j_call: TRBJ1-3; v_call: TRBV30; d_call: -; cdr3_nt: TGTGCCTGGAGTCTAGGGCTTGGAAACACCATATATTTT; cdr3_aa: CAWSLGLGNTIYF
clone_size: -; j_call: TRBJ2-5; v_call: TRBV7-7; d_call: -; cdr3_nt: TGTGCCAGCAGCCGAGGGCCCGGGGGTAAAGGAGAGACCCAGTACTTC; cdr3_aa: CASSRGPGGKGETQYF
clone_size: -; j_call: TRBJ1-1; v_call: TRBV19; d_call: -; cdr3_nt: TGTGCCAGTAGGAAGACAGGGAACACTGAAGCTTTCTTT; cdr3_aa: CASRKTGNTEAFF
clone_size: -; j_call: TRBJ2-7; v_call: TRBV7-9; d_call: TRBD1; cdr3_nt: TGTGCCAGCAGCCCATGGGACAGGGGAGAATACGAGCAGTACTTC; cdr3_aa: CASSPWDRGEYEQYF
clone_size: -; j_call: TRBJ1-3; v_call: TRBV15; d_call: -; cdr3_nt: TGTGCCACCAGCAGAGATTGGAGCTCTGGAAACACCATATATTTT; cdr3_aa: CATSRDWSSGNTIYF
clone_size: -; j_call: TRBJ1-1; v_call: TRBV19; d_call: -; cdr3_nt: TGTGCCAGTAGTACTCAGAGGAACACTGAAGCTTTCTTT; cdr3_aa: CASSTQRNTEAFF
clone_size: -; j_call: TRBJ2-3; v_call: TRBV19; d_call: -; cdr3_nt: TGTGCCAGTAGTCTTCGACAGCGCACAGATACGCAGTATTTT; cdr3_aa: CASSLRQRTDTQYF
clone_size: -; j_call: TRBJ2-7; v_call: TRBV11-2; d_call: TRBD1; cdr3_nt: TGTGCCAGCAGCTTGGACAGGGGCTCCTACGAGCAGTACTTC; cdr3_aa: CASSLDRGSYEQYF
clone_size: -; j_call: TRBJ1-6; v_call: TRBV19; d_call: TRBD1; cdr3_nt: TGTGCCAGTGACAGGGGTGGTAATTCACCCCTCCACTTT; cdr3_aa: CASDRGGNSPLHF
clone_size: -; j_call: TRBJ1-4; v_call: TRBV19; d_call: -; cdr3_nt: TGTGCCAGTAGTTCCCAGGGAGGAGAAAAACTGTTTTTT; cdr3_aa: CASSSQGGEKLFF
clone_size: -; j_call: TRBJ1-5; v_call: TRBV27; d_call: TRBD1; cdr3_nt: TGTGCCAGCAGTTTGGGGACAGGGGGCAATCAGCCCCAGCATTTT; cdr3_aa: CASSLGTGGNQPQHF
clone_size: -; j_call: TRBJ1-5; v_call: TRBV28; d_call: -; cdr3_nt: TGTGCCTCCGGTCTGCTCGCCAATCAGCCCCAGCATTTT; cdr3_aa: CASGLLANQPQHF
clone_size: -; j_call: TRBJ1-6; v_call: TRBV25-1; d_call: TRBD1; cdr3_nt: TGTGCCAGCAGTGGGACAGGGGGCCGGGATTCACCCCTCCACTTT; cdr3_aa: CASSGTGGRDSPLHF
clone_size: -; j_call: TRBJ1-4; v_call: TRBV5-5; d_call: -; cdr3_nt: TGTGCCAGCAGCTTTTATACCCCCCAGGGGTATAATGAAAAACTGTTTTTT; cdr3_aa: CASSFYTPQGYNEKLFF
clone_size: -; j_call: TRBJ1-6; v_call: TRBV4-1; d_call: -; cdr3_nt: TGCGCCAGCAGCCAAGAAATGGGAGCACGGGGCCATAGCTCCTATAATTCACCCCTCCACTTT; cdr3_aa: CASSQEMGARGHSSYNSPLHF
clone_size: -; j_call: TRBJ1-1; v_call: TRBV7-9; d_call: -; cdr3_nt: TGTGCCAGCAGCTTAATGGGTGGGGGAAGATCTGAAGCTTTCTTT; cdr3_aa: CASSLMGGGRSEAFF
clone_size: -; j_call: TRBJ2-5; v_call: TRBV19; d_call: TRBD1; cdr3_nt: TGTGCCAGTAGTAAACAGCAGGGAACAGGGGGTCGAGAGACCCAGTACTTC; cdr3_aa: CASSKQQGTGGRETQYF
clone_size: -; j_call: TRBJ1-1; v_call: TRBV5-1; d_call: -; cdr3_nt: TGCGCCAGCAGCTTGGGGGACCGGGGCACTGAAGCTTTCTTT; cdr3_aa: CASSLGDRGTEAFF
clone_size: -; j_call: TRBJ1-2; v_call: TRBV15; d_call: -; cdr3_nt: TGTGCCACCAGCAGAGAAGCGTATGGCTACACCTTC; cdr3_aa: CATSREAYGYTF
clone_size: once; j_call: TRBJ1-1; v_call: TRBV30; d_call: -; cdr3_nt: TGTGCCTTGAGCCCACAGGGGAACACTGAAGCTTTCTTT; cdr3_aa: CALSPQGNTEAFF
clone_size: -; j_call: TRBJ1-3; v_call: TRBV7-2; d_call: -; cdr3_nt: TGTGCCAGCAGCTTAGGTTACAGGGCTGGAAACACCATATATTTT; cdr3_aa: CASSLGYRAGNTIYF
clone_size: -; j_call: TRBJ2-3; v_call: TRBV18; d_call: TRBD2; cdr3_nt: TGTGCCAGCTCACTAACCTTAGCGGGAGGGGAAGATACGCAGTATTTT; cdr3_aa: CASSLTLAGGEDTQYF
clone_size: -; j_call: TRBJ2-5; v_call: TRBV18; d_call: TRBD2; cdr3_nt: TGTGCCAGCTCACCACAAGCGGGACCAGAGACCCAGTACTTC; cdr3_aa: CASSPQAGPETQYF
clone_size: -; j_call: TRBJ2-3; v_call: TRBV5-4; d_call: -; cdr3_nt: TGTGCCAGCAGCTTTGGGGGTCAGCGTGGAGATACGCAGTATTTT; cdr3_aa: CASSFGGQRGDTQYF
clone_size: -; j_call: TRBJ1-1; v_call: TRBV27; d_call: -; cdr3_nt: TGTGCCAGCAGTTCTGGACGGGGAGAAGCTTTCTTT; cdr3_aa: CASSSGRGEAFF
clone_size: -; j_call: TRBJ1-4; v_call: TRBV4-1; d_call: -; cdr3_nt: TGCGCCAGCAGCCAAGTTAGTGAAAAACTGTTTTTT; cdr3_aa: CASSQVSEKLFF
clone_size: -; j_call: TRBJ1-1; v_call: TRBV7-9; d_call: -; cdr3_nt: TGTGCCAGCAGCTTTGAGGGGGGGTCGACTGAAGCTTTCTTT; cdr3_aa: CASSFEGGSTEAFF
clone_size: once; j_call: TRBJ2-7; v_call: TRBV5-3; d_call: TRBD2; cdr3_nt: TGTGCCAGAAGCCGGACTAGAACCTACGAGCAGTACTTC; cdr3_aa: CARSRTRTYEQYF
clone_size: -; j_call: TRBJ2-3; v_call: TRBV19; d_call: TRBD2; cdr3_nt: TGTGCCAGTGGAGAGCGGGAGGCTAGCACAGATACGCAGTATTTT; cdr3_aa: CASGEREASTDTQYF
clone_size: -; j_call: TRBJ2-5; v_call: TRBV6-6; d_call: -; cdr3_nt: TGTGCCAGCAGTTACTCGACAAGAAGAGAGACCCAGTACTTC; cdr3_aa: CASSYSTRRETQYF
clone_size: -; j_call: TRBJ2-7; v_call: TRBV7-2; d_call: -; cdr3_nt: TGTGCCAGCAGCGTCGTTGGTTCGGCCTACGAGCAGTACTTC; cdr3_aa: CASSVVGSAYEQYF
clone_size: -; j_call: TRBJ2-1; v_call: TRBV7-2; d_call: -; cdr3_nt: TGTACCAGCAGCTTGGGCAGACTAACCTACAATGAGCAGTTCTTC; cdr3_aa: CTSSLGRLTYNEQFF
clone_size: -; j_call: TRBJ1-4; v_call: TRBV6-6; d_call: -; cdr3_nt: TGTGCCAGCAGTTACTCGAAACCGGCGGAAAAACTGTTTTTT; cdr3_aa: CASSYSKPAEKLFF
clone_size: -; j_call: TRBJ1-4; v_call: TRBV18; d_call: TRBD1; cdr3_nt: TGTGCCAGCTCACAACGACAGGGAATATGGGAAAAACTGTTTTTT; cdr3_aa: CASSQRQGIWEKLFF